Presented here are 9 T cell receptor beta chains from one specimen sequenced in a study of shared clonotypes between healthy human individuals. Produced via immunoSEQ multiplex PCR; TCRdb's table is partial and in-frame only. This table holds around 620,000 clones, roughly 95% found once. Terminally differentiated effector memory CD45RA+ cells were excluded from the naive CD8 cells, which were CD45RO-negative and positively selected for CCR7. The specimen sequenced was naive CD8+ T cells sorted from blood. Receptors originate from a woman in her twenties or thirties in good health.

Concerning this clone: Additional DNA sequences in this sample encode the identical CDR3. The CDR3: CASSPGRSYEQYF. The DNA of the CDR3 is TGTGCCAGCAGTCCCGGACGGTCCTACGAGCAGTACTTC. The V and J genes are TRBV27 and TRBJ2-7; D is undetermined. CDR3 length equals 13 residues. CDR1 MNHEY and CDR2 SMNVEV come from the germline V gene (reference sequence). V lost 5 bases and J 1 base, leaving 9 bases between the germline ends.

The chain has TRBV11-2 and TRBJ2-3; 7 bases fit TRBD2. The V gene end was trimmed by 0 bases and the J gene end by 2 bases; junction bases not matched to a gene: 8. The CDR3 spans 17 residues. CDR1 and CDR2 (germline): SGHAT, FQNNGV. The DNA for the CDR3 is TGTGCCAGCAGCTTAGAAGGAGGCGGGGGACTCACAGATACGCAGTATTTT. Translated: CASSLEGGGGLTDTQYF.

J is TRBJ2-5 and V is TRBV4-1, with 10 bases that match TRBD1. The J call may be incorrect, as the DNA end agrees better with TRBJ2-7. CDR3 size: 15 residues. CDR1 and CDR2 (germline): MGHRA, YSYEKL. CDR3 protein: CASSFRDRGVNEQYF. The CDR3 nucleotides read TGCGCCAGCAGCTTCCGGGACAGGGGTGTCAACGAGCAGTACTTC.

The chain couples TRBV4-2 to TRBJ2-7; D may be TRBD2 (7 bases). Germline V gives CDR1 LGHNA, CDR2 YNFKEQ. The CDR3 is 16 residues long. Trimming pared 0 bases from V and 6 bases from J, leaving 18 bases between. CDR3 bases: TGTGCCAGCAGCCAAGATCCAGGGGAGGGGGGAGGCGAGCAGTACTTC. Amino acids: CASSQDPGEGGGEQYF.

J is TRBJ1-2 and V is TRBV11-2; D not resolved. The germline V gene encodes CDR1 SGHAT and CDR2 FQNNGV. Trimming shortened V by 4 bases and J by 8 bases, and 11 bases separated the two germline ends. This CDR3 comprises 12 residues. CDR3: CASSYGLEGYTF. The CDR3 DNA follows: TGTGCCAGCAGCTACGGTTTAGAAGGCTACACCTTC. Full variable domain (remainder filled in from reference TRBV11-2 and TRBJ1-2): EAGVAQSPRYKIIEKRQSVAFWCNPISGHATLYWYQQILGQGPKLLIQFQNNGVVDDSQLPKDRFSAERLKGVDSTLKIQPAKLEDSAVYLCASSYGLEGYTFGSGTRLTVV.

The CDR3 loop reads CASAPGGSLFF. The DNA for the CDR3 is TGTGCCAGCGCCCCTGGAGGGAGTCTATTCTTC. The rearrangement links TRBV11-2 to TRBJ2-1; a possible D gene is TRBD2 (6 bases). There are 11 residues in the CDR3. V was shortened by 8 bases and J by 16 bases, with 18 bases between the two germline ends. Germline CDR1 reads SGHAT; CDR2 reads FQNNGV.

A remark on this clone: The same CDR3 also results from other DNA sequences found in this sample. This chain links TRBV28 with TRBJ2-7; TRBD2 is a possible D gene (5 bases). With 2 bases removed from V and 2 bases from J, the gap between germline ends came to 7 bases. The CDR3 runs to 13 residues. Per the germline V gene, CDR1 is MDHEN and CDR2 is SYDVKM. The CDR3 sequence: CASSLSGAYEQYF. The CDR3 DNA is TGTGCCAGCAGTTTAAGCGGCGCCTACGAGCAGTACTTC.

The chain recombines TRBV13 with TRBJ1-1, with 10 nucleotides matching TRBD1. V shed 3 bases, J shed 4 bases, and the junction held 5 bases outside the gene matches. This CDR3 is 15 amino acids long. The germline gives CDR1 PRHDT, CDR2 FYEKMQ (reference sequence). CDR3 amino acids: CASSFDRGRVTEAFF. The CDR3 DNA sequence: TGTGCCAGCAGCTTCGACAGGGGGCGGGTCACTGAAGCTTTCTTT.

J is TRBJ1-2 and V is TRBV25-1; no firm D call. The CDR3 totals 14 residues. Germline-derived CDR1 and CDR2 are MGHDK and SYGVNS. Between the trimmed V and J ends, which lost 3 bases and 4 bases, there was a span of 12 bases. This CDR3 is CASSEFSASYGYTF. CDR3 in DNA: TGTGCCAGCAGTGAGTTTAGTGCTTCCTATGGCTACACCTTC.